This T cell receptor beta chain is drawn from a study of metastatic and nonmetastatic thyroid tumors. Background on the study: Malignant thyroid and benign thyroid patients provided blood and tumor or nodule tissue whose repertoires were compared. Findings and caveats of the study: When malignant thyroid tumors were compared with benign nodules, TCR beta diversity was reportedly significantly higher in the malignant tumors. This held in both blood and tumor samples.

The table lists this clone with many counts. Its matching antigen is unknown. This CDR3 has 12 amino acids. Trimming removed 3 bases from V and 3 bases from J, with 3 bases in between. CDR1 and CDR2 (germline): SGHDN, FVKESK. In the authors' methods: The distant-metastasis classifier for papillary thyroid cancer was built from CDR3 differences across clinicopathological groups. From the PCR reads, TCRdb re-called clones with MiXCR. The V and J calls, along with clone size, are taken from TCRdb and not from the paper's own processing. The data show almost 35,000 clones, with around 15% seen just once and 3.4% held by the top ten. Thyroid surgery was preceded by no treatment in any patient.

The chain carries TRBV14 and TRBJ2-1; no clear D. This receptor was taken from a female donor with papillary thyroid cancer or a benign thyroid nodule (not recorded which). Some clones in this sample may be carry-over from other donors' samples. Specimen: blood. Here the CDR3 DNA reads TGTGCCAGCAGCCAGAACTACAATGAGCAGTTCTTC. It codes for CASSQNYNEQFF. Full variable domain (outside the CDR3, taken from reference TRBV14 and TRBJ2-1): EAGVTQFPSHSVIEKGQTVTLRCDPISGHDNLYWYRRVMGKEIKFLLHFVKESKQDESGMPNNRFLAERTGGTYSTLKVQPAELEDSGVYFCASSQNYNEQFFGPGTRLTVL.